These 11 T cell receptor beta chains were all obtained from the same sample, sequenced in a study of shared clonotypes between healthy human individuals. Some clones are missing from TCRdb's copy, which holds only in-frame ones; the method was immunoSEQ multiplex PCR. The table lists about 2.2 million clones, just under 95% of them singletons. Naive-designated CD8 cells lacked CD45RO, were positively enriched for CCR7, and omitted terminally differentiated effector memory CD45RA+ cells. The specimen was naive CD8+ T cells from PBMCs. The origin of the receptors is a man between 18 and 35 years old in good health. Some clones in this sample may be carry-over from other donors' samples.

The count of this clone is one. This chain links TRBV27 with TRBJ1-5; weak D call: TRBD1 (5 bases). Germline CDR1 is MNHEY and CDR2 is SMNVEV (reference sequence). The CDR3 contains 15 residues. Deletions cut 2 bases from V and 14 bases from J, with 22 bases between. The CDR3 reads CASSLVGPTASVEHF. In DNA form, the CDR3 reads TGTGCCAGCAGTTTAGTGGGACCCACGGCAAGCGTCGAGCATTTT.

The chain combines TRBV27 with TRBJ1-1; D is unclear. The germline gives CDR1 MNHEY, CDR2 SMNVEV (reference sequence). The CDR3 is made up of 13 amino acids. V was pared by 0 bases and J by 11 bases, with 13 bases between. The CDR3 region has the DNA TGTGCCAGCAGTTTATCGGCCACTAATAGGGCTTTCTTT. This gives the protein CASSLSATNRAFF.

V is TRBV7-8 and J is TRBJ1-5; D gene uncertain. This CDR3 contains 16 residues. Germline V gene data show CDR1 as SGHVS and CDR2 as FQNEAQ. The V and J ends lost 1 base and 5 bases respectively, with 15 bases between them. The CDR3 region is CASSLVEASLYQPQHF. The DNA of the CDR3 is TGTGCCAGCAGCTTAGTAGAGGCCTCCTTATATCAGCCCCAGCATTTT.

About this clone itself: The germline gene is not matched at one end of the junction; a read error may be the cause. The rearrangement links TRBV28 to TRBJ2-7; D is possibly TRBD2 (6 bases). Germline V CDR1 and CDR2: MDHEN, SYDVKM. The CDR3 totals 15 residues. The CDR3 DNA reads TGTGCCAGCCTTGGGAGGATAGCGGATTCCTATGAGCAGTACTTC. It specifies CASLGRIADSYEQYF.

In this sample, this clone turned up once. The CDR3 DNA reads as TGCAGCGTTCGGACCTCCTGGGCCGGGGAGCTGTTTTTT. Amino acid sequence: CSVRTSWAGELFF. The chain is built from TRBV29-1 and TRBJ2-2; D not certain. The CDR3 has 13 residues. Trimming took 5 bases from V and 6 from J, leaving 13 bases between them. Germline-derived CDR1 and CDR2 are SQVTM and ANQGSEA.

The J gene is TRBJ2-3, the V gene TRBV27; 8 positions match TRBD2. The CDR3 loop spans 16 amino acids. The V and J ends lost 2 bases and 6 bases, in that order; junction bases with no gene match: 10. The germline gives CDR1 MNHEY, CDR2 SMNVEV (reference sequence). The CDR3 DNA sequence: TGTGCCAGCAGTTTAAGCGCAACTAGCGGTAGGGATACGCAGTATTTT. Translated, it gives CASSLSATSGRDTQYF.

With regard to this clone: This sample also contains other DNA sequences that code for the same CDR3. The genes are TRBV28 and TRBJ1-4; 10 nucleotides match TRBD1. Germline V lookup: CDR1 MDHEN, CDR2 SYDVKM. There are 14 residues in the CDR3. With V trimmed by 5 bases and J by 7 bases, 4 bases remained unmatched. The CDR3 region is CASSLTGGGEKLFF. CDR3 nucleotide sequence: TGTGCCAGCAGTCTGACAGGGGGCGGTGAAAAACTGTTTTTT.

CDR3 in amino acids: CASRLRLAGEGTQYF. The DNA of the CDR3 is TGTGCCAGCAGGCTGCGCCTAGCGGGAGAAGGTACGCAGTATTTT. This chain links TRBV6-5 with TRBJ2-3; 10 nucleotides agree with TRBD2. Losses at the gene ends were 6 bases for V and 8 bases for J; bases not matched to a gene: 11. Germline loops: CDR1 MNHEY, CDR2 SVGAGI. This CDR3 has 15 residues.

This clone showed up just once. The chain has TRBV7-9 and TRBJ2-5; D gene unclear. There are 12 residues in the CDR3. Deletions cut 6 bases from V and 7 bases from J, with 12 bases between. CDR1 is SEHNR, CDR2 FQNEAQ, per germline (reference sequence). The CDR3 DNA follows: TGTGCCAGCAGGGAGCAATTTGGGACCCAGTACTTC. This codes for CASREQFGTQYF.

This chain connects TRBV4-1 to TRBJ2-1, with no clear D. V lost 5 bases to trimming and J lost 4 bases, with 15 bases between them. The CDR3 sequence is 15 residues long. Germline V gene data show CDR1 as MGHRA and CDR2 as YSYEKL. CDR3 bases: TGCGCCAGCAGCACCGTGGGGATCGGGTACAATGAGCAGTTCTTC. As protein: CASSTVGIGYNEQFF.

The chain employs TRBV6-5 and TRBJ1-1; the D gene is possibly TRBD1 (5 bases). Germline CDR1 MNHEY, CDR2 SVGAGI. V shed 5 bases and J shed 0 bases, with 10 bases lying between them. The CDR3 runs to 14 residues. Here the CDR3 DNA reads TGTGCCAGCAGTGGGGACTCTGTGAACACTGAAGCTTTCTTT. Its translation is CASSGDSVNTEAFF.